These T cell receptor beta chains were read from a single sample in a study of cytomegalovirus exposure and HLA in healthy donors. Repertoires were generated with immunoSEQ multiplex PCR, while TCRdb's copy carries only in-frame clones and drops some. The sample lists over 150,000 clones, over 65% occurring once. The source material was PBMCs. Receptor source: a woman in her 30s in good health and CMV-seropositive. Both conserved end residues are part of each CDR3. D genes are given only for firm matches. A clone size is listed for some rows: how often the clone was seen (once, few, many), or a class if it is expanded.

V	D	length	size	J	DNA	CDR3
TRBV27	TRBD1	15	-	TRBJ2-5	TGTGCCAGCAGTTTATTACAGGGGCCGCAAGAGACCCAGTACTTC	CASSLLQGPQETQYF
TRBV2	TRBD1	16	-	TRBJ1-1	TGTGCCAGCAGCGCAATTCCGGGACAGGGGACCACTGAAGCTTTCTTT	CASSAIPGQGTTEAFF
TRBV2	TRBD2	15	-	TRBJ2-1	TGTGCCAGCAGGGGGGGGACTAGCGACTACAATGAGCAGTTCTTC	CASRGGTSDYNEQFF
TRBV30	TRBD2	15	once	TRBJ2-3	TGTGCCTGGAGTCGACTAGCGGTGAGCACAGATACGCAGTATTTT	CAWSRLAVSTDTQYF
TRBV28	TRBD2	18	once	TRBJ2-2	TGTGCCAGCCTCCAGGGACTAGCGGGAGGGGATAGGGACGGGGAGCTGTTTTTT	CASLQGLAGGDRDGELFF
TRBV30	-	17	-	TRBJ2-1	TGTGCCTGGAGTTCCCTTCCTGGGGGGGCCTCCTACAATGAGCAGTTCTTC	CAWSSLPGGASYNEQFF
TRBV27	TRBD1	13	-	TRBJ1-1	TGTGCCAGCAGGGGGACAGGGCGAACTGAAGCTTTCTTT	CASRGTGRTEAFF
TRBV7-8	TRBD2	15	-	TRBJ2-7	TGTGCCAGCAGCTTAGTAGGGACTAGCGCTTACGAGCAGTACTTC	CASSLVGTSAYEQYF
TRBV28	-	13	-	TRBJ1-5	TGTGCCAGCAGTACGGGGTCTGTTCAGCCCCAGCATTTT	CASSTGSVQPQHF
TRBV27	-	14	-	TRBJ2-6	TGTGCCAGCAGCCCCAGCTCTGGGGCCAACGTCCTGACTTTC	CASSPSSGANVLTF
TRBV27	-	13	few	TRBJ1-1	TGTGCCAGCAGTTTATCGTCGGGGATTGAAGCTTTCTTT	CASSLSSGIEAFF
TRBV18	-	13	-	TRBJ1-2	TGTGCCAGCTCCCAAAACGCGGGGAATGGCTACACCTTC	CASSQNAGNGYTF
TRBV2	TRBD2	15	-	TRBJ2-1	TGTGCCAGCACATACGGGGCTAGCGGGAACAATGAGCAGTTCTTC	CASTYGASGNNEQFF
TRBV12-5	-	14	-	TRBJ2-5	TGTGCTAGTGGGACGAACAGGGCCCAAGAGACCCAGTACTTC	CASGTNRAQETQYF
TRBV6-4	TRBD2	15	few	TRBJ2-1	TGTGCCAGCAGTGACGGGACTAGCGGGAGCGATGAGCAGTTCTTC	CASSDGTSGSDEQFF
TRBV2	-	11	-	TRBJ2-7	TGTGCCAGCAGTGACTACTACGAGCAGTACTTC	CASSDYYEQYF
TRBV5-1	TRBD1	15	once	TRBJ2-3	TGCGCCAGCAGCTTTACAGGGGGATACACAGATACGCAGTATTTT	CASSFTGGYTDTQYF
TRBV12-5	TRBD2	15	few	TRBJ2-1	TGTGCTAGTGGTTATCTAGCGGGAACCTACAATGAGCAGTTCTTC	CASGYLAGTYNEQFF
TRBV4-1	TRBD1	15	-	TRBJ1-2	TGCGCCAGCAGCCTCGGGACAGGTACGGACTATGGCTACACCTTC	CASSLGTGTDYGYTF
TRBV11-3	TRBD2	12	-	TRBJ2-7	TGTGCCAGCGGGCGGGAGTCCTACGAGCAGTACTTC	CASGRESYEQYF
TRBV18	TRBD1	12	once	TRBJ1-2	TGTGCCAGCTCAACCGGGACAGCCGAACGTATCTTC	CASSTGTAERIF
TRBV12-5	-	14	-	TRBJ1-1	TGTGCTAGTGGTTTGGGACACCAGAACACTGAAGCTTTCTTT	CASGLGHQNTEAFF
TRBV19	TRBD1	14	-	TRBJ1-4	TGTGCCAGTAGTCCTACAGACAGGGATGAAAAACTGTTTTTT	CASSPTDRDEKLFF
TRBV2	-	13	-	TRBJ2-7	TGTGCCAGCAGTGAGTATCGCCAGGGCGAGCAGTACTTC	CASSEYRQGEQYF
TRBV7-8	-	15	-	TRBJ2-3	TGTGCCAGCAGCTTAAGCGGCGGGATGGCAGATACGCAGTATTTT	CASSLSGGMADTQYF
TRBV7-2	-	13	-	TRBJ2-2	TGTGCCAGCAGCTTAGTAGGGGCCGGGGAGCTGTTTTTT	CASSLVGAGELFF
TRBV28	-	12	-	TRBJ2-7	TGTGCCAGCAGTATGGGGCCCTACGAGCAGTACTTC	CASSMGPYEQYF
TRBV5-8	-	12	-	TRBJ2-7	TGTGCCAGCAGCTTGAATCTCGACGAGCAGTACTTC	CASSLNLDEQYF
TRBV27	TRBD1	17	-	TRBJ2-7	TGTGCCAGCAGTTTATCCCACGGGACAGGGCGAGACTACGAGCAGTACTTC	CASSLSHGTGRDYEQYF
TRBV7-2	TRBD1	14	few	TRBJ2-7	TGTGCCAGCCTCCACGGGACAGGCTCCTACGAGCAGTACTTC	CASLHGTGSYEQYF
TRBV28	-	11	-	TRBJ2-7	TGTGCCAGCGGGGTGGGGGCCGAGCAGTACTTC	CASGVGAEQYF
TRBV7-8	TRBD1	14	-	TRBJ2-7	TGTGCCAGCAGCTTAGGGACAGGGACAAGCGAGCAGTACTTC	CASSLGTGTSEQYF
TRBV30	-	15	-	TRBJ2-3	TGTGCCTGGACCTTACAGGGTTCTAGCACAGATACGCAGTATTTT	CAWTLQGSSTDTQYF
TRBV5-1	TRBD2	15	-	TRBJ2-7	TGCGCCAGCAGCGTTACGGGGGGGAGCTCCTACGAGCAGTACTTC	CASSVTGGSSYEQYF
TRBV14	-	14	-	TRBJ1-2	TGTGCCAGCAGCCAACAACAGGGTCTCTATGGCTACACCTTC	CASSQQQGLYGYTF
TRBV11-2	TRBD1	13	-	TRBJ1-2	TGTGCCAGCAGCCGGACAGGGGACTATGGCTACACCTTC	CASSRTGDYGYTF
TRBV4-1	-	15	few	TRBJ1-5	TGCGCCAGCAGCCAAGATTGGACAGACAATCAGCCCCAGCATTTT	CASSQDWTDNQPQHF
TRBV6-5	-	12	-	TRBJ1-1	TGTGCCAGCAGTTACTCGAGGGCTGAAGCTTTCTTT	CASSYSRAEAFF
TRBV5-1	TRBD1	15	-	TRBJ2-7	TGCGCCAGCAGCTTGGCCTCGGGACAGGGGGCCGAGCAGTACTTC	CASSLASGQGAEQYF
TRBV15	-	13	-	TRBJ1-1	TGTGCCACCAGCGGAGGGCGGTACACTGAAGCTTTCTTT	CATSGGRYTEAFF
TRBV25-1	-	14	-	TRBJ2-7	TGTGCCAGCAGTGAATATTGGGGGGAGCGCGAGCAGTACTTC	CASSEYWGEREQYF
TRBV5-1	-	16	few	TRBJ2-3	TGCGCCAGCAGCTTGGCCTACCAACAGGACACAGATACGCAGTATTTT	CASSLAYQQDTDTQYF
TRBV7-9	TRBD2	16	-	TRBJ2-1	TGTGCCAGCAGCCTAACACAGTCCCCCGGGGGGAATGAGCAGTTCTTC	CASSLTQSPGGNEQFF
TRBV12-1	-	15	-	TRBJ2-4	TGTGCCAGCAGCGTATGGGGTCGGCGGGATGGCATTCAGTACTTC	CASSVWGRRDGIQYF
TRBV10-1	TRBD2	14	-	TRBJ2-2	TGCGCCAGCAGTGGAGCGGGGTACACCGGGGAGCTGTTTTTT	CASSGAGYTGELFF
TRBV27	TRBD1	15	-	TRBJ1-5	TGTGCCAGCAGCCTGGACAGGGCGGATGATCAGCCCCAGCATTTT	CASSLDRADDQPQHF
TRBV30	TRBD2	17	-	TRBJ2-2	TGTGCCTGGAGAGGTCTAGCGGGAGCCCCGGGGGCCGGGGAGCTGTTTTTT	CAWRGLAGAPGAGELFF
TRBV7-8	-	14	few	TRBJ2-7	TGTGCCAGCAGCCGGGTTGGGTCCCCATTCGAGCAGTACTTC	CASSRVGSPFEQYF
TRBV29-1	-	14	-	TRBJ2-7	TGCAGCGTTGTCCCCGGGGGACTCCTTTACGAGCAGTACTTC	CSVVPGGLLYEQYF
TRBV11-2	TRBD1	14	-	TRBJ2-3	TGTGCCAGCAGCTTGACAGGGAACACAGATACGCAGTATTTT	CASSLTGNTDTQYF
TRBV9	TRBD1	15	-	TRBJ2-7	TGTGCCAGCAGCGCCGGCCGGGACAGAAGCTACGAGCAGTACTTC	CASSAGRDRSYEQYF
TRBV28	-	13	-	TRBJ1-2	TGTGCCAGCATTCCGAGTGGTGCTTATGGCTACACCTTC	CASIPSGAYGYTF
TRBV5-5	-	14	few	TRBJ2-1	TGTGCCAGCAGCTTGGGACTACCTAGGGCTGAGCAGTTCTTC	CASSLGLPRAEQFF
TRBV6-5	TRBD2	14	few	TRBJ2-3	TGTGCCAGCAGGCGGGAGGGCCTCGCAGATACGCAGTATTTT	CASRREGLADTQYF
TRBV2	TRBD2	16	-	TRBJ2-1	TGTGCCAGCAGTGATAATGGGGCTAGCGGTAACGATGAGCAGTTCTTC	CASSDNGASGNDEQFF